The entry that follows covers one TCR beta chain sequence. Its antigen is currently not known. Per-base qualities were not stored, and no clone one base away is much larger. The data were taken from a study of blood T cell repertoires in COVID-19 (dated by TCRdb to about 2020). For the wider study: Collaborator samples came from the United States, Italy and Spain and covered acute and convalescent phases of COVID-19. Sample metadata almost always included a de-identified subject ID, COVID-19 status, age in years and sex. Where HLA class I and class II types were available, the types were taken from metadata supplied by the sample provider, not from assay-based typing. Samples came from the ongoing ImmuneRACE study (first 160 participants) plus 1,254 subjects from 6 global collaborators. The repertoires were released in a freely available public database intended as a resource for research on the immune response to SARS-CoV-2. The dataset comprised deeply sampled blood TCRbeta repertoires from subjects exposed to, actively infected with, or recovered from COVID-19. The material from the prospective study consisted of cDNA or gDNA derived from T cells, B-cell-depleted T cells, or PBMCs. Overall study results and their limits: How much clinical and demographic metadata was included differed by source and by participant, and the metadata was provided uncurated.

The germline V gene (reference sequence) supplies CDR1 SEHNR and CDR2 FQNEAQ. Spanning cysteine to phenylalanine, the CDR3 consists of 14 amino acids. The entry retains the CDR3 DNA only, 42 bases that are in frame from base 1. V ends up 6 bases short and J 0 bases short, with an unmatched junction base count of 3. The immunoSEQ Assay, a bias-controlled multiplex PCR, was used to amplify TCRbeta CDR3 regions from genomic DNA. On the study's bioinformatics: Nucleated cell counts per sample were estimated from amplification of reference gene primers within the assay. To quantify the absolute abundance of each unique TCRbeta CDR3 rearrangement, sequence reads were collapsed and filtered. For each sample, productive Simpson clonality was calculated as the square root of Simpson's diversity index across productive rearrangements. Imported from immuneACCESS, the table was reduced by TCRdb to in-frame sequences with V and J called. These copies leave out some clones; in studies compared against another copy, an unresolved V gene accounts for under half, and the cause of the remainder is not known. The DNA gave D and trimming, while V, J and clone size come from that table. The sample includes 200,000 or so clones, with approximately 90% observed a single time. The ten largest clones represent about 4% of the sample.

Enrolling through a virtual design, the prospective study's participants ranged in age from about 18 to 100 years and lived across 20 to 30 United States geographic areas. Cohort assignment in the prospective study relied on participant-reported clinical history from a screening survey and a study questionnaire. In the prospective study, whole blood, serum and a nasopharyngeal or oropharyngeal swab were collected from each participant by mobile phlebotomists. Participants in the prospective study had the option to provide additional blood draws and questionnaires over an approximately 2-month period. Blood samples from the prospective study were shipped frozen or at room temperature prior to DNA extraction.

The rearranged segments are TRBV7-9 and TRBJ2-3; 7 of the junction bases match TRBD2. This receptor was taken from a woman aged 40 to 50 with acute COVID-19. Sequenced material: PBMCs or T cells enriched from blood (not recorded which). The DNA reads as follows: TGTGCCAGCAGGGGAGGGGCAAGCACAGATACGCAGTATTTT. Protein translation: CASRGGASTDTQYF.